The clone carrying this T cell receptor (beta chain) was observed a few times. Its specificity is unknown. This sample was included in a study of graft-versus-host responses after intestinal transplantation. Across the whole study: The recipients all started with anti-thymocyte globulin induction and then took tacrolimus and steroids for approximately 3 years. Study-wide points: Early post-transplant declines in HvG were associated with peak levels of circulating GvH clones. High graft-versus-host to host-versus-graft clonal ratios were seen in allografts of patients with graft-donor T cell macrochimerism.

Produced via immunoSEQ multiplex PCR; TCRdb's table is partial and in-frame only. In the table there are over 80,000 clones, roughly 83% of which are singletons. The CDR3 length is 13 residues. Trimming pared 2 bases from V and 2 bases from J, leaving 6 bases between. Germline V gene data show CDR1 as ENHRY and CDR2 as SYGVKD. The rearrangement uses TRBV10-3 and TRBJ1-2; unclear D gene. Sequenced here: PBMCs, sampled 255 days after intestinal transplant. The TCR sequence derives from a human patient who received an intestinal transplant, so some T cells may come from the graft donor. As DNA, the CDR3 is TGTGCCATCAGTGAGACGGAGAACTATGGCTACACCTTC. Encoded protein: CAISETENYGYTF.